This T cell receptor beta chain appears in the sequencing data of a study of neoadjuvant anti-PD-1 for oral cavity cancer (dated by TCRdb to the early 2020s). Regarding the complete study: Patients mostly received three to four biweekly doses of nivolumab at 3 mg/kg before curative-intent surgical resection. A roughly 30% response rate was observed in the parent correlative cohort, in which about 12 patients were included. Patients who did not progress were given a fourth nivolumab dose at about day 43 and had definitive surgical resection on days 50-56. Responders were defined as patients with complete response, partial response or stable disease by RECIST 1.1; non-responders were defined as patients with progression.

In the paper's terms, the time point label means: before neoadjuvant nivolumab. None of the patients had received prior systemic or radiation treatment, and all were newly diagnosed with stage II-IVA oral cavity squamous cell carcinoma. The cohort was made up of patients with locally advanced, HPV-negative oral cavity squamous cell carcinoma. No culture maintenance or expansion was done, as the peripheral blood mononuclear cells went straight to analysis. Samples came from a longitudinal correlative study of a single-arm phase II trial of neoadjuvant nivolumab in oral cavity squamous cell carcinoma. Subject-matched pre- and post-treatment PBMCs and tumors from three responders and three non-responders underwent genomic DNA-based TCRbeta sequencing. Peripheral blood mononuclear cells were drawn once before nivolumab treatment and a second time after treatment, when surgery took place. The Maxwell RSC DNA from Cells kit was used to extract genomic DNA from PBMCs.

PBMC libraries used mostly approximately 450 ng of input genomic DNA for deep sequencing, with six replicates per sample. TCRbeta libraries were prepared with the immunoSEQ hsTCRbeta kit according to the manufacturer's instructions. The finished libraries were brought together in one pool at around 3.1 nM, which was then read using an Illumina NovaSeq 6000 S4 flow cell. The authors' analysis ran thus. The immunoSEQ Analyzer handled quality control and preprocessing of the raw data. The analysis was restricted to productive rearrangements, with each unique CDR3 amino acid sequence defining a clonotype. Using the R package tcR, the researchers computed the Gini-Simpson index as their estimate of repertoire clonality. Gini indices were compared with Student's t test, and associations with tumor size change were assessed by Pearson correlation. Sourced from immuneACCESS, this table was stored by TCRdb with only in-frame sequences that have V and J called. A share of the clones is absent; for the studies checked, an unresolved V gene accounts for under half, and the remainder has no known explanation. V, J and clone size are taken as reported in that table, and D and trimming were inferred from the DNA itself. The sample table lists thousands of clones, about 78% of them with a count of one. About 3% of the sample is in the top ten clones.

Details on this clone: The clone's antigen remains unknown. No base quality information exists; no much larger clone differs at one position.

The full study reports these points: After neoadjuvant nivolumab, T cell clonality (Gini index) in PBMCs was significantly higher in non-responders than in responders. Higher pretreatment blood TCRbeta clonality and lower post-treatment tumor TCRbeta clonality were correlated with higher pretreatment blood Treg/Th17 ratios. TCR analyses included only three patients per response group, and the authors called for larger cohorts for validation.

This specimen was PBMCs, taken before nivolumab (anti-PD-1) treatment. The TCR was taken from a person aged 35-79 years with oral cavity squamous cell carcinoma.

The nucleotides are TGTGCCAGCAGCTTAGGAGGAAACATTCAGTACTTC. This encodes CASSLGGNIQYF. The V and J segments used are TRBV7-9 and TRBJ2-4; confidence is insufficient to name the D gene. The germline V gene (reference sequence) gives CDR1 as SEHNR and CDR2 as FQNEAQ. V gives up 1 base and J gives up 6 bases, and the segment between their germline ends measures 4 bases. The CDR3 covers 12 residues, taking in both the cysteine and the phenylalanine. CDR3 DNA is the only sequence kept; it has 36 bases, read in frame from the first base.